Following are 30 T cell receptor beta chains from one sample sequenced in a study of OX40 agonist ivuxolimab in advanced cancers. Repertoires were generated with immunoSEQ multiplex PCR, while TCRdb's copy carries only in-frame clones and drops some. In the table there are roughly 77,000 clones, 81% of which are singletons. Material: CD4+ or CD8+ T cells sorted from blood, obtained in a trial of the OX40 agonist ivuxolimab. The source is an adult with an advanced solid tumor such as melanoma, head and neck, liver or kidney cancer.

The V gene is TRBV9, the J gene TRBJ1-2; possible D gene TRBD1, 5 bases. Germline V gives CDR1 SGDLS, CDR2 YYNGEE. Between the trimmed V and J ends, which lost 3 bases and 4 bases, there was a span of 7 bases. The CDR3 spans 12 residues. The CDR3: CASSGGTYGYTF. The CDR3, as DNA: TGTGCCAGCAGCGGAGGGACCTATGGCTACACCTTC. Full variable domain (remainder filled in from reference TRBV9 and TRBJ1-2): DSGVTQTPKHLITATGQRVTLRCSPRSGDLSVYWYQQSLDQGLQFLIQYYNGEERAKGNILERFSAQQFPDLHSELNLSSLELGDSALYFCASSGGTYGYTFGSGTRLTVV.

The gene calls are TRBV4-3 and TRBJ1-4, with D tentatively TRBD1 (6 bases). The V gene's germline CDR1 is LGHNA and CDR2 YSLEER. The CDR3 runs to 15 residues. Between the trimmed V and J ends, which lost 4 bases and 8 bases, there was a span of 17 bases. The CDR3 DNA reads TGCGCCAGCAGCCCCTTACGACGGACAGAGGAAAAACTGTTTTTT. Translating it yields CASSPLRRTEEKLFF.

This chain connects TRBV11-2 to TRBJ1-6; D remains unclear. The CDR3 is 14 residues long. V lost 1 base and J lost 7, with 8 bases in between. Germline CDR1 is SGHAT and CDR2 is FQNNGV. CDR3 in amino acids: CASSLGWSNSPLHF. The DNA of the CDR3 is TGTGCCAGCAGCTTAGGGTGGTCGAATTCACCCCTCCACTTT.

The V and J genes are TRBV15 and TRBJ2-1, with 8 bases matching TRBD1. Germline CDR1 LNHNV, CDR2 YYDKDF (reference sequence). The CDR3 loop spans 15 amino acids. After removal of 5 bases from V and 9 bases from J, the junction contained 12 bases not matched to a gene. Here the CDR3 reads CATSGGQGPRGEQFF. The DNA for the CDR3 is TGTGCCACCAGCGGTGGACAGGGCCCCAGGGGTGAGCAGTTCTTC.

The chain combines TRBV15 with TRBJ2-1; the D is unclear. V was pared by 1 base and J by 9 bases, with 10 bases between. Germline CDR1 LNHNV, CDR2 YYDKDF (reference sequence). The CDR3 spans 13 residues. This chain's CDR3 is CATSRVLPPEQFF. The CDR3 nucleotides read TGTGCCACCAGCAGAGTTCTGCCCCCTGAGCAGTTCTTC.

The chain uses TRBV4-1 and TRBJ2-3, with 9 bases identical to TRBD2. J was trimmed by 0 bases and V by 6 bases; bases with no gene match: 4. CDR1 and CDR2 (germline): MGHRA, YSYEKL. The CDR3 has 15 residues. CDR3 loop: CASSPSGASTDTQYF. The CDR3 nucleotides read TGCGCCAGCAGTCCTAGCGGGGCTAGCACAGATACGCAGTATTTT.

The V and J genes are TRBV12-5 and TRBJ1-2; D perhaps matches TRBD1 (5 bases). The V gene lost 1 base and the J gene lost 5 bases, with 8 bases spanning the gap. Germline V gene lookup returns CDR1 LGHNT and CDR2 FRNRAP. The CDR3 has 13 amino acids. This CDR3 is CASGLAGTYGYTF. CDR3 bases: TGTGCTAGTGGTTTGGCCGGGACGTATGGCTACACCTTC.

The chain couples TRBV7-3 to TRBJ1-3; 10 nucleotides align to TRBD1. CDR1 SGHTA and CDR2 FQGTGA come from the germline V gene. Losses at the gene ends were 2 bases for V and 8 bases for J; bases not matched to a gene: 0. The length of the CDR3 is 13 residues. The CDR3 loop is CASSLGQGDTIYF. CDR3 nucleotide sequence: TGTGCCAGCAGCTTAGGACAGGGGGACACCATATATTTT.

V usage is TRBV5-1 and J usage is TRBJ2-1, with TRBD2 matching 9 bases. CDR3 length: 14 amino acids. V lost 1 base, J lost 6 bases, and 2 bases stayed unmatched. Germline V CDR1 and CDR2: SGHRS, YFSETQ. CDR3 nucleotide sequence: TGCGCCAGCAGCTTGCTTAGCGGGGGCAATGAGCAGTTCTTC. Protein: CASSLLSGGNEQFF. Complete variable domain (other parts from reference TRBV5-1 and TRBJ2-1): KAGVTQTPRYLIKTRGQQVTLSCSPISGHRSVSWYQQTPGQGLQFLFEYFSETQRNKGNFPGRFSGRQFSNSRSEMNVSTLELGDSALYLCASSLLSGGNEQFFGPGTRLTVL.

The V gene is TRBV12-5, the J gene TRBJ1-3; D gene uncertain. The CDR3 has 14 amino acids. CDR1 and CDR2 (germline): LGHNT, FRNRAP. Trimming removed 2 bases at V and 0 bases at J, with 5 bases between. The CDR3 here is CASGLLPSGNTIYF. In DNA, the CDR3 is TGTGCTAGTGGTTTGCTACCCTCTGGAAACACCATATATTTT.

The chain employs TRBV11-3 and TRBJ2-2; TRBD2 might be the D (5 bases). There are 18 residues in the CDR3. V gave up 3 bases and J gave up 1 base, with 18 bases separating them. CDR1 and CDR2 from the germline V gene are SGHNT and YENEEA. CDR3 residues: CASSLSFGIVQNTGELFF. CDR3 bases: TGTGCCAGCAGCTTGTCGTTCGGGATTGTTCAGAACACCGGGGAGCTGTTTTTT.

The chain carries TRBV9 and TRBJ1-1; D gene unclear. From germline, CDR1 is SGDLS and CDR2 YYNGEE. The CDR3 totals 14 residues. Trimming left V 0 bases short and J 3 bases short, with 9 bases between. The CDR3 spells CASSVGGEDTEAFF. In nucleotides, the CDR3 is TGTGCCAGCAGCGTAGGCGGGGAGGACACTGAAGCTTTCTTT.

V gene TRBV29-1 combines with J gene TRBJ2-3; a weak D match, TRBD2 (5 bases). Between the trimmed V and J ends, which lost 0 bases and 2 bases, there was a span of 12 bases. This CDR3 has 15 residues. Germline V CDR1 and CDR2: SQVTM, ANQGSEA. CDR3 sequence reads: CSVEDPRGLTDTQYF. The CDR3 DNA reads TGCAGCGTTGAAGATCCACGTGGACTCACAGATACGCAGTATTTT.

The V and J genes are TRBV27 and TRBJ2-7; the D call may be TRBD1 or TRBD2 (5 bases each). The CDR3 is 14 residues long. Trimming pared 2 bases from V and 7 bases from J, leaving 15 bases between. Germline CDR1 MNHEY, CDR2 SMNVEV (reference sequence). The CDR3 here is CASSLQGPRGEQYF. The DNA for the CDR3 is TGTGCCAGCAGTTTACAGGGCCCTCGGGGTGAGCAGTACTTC.

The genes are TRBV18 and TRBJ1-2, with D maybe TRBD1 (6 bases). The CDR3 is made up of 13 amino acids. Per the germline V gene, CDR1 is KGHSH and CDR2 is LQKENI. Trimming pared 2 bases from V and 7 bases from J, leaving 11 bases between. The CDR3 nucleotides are TGTGCCAGCTCACCAGCCGGGGGGGCTGGCTACACCTTC. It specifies CASSPAGGAGYTF.

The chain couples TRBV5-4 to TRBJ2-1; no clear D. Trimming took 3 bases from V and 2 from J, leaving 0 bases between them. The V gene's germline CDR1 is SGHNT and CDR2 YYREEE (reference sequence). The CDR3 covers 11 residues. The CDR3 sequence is CASSSYNEQFF. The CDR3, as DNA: TGTGCCAGCAGCTCCTACAATGAGCAGTTCTTC. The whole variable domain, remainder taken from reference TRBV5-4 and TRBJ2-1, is ETGVTQSPTHLIKTRGQQVTLRCSSQSGHNTVSWYQQALGQGPQFIFQYYREEENGRGNFPPRFSGLQFPNYSSELNVNALELDDSALYLCASSSYNEQFFGPGTRLTVL.

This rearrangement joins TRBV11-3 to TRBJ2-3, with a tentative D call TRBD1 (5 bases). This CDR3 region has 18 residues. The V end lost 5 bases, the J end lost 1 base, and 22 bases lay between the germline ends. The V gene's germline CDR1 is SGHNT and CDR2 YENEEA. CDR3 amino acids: CASSATTIGEGGTDTQYF. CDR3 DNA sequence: TGTGCCAGCAGCGCGACAACAATAGGGGAAGGCGGCACAGATACGCAGTATTTT.

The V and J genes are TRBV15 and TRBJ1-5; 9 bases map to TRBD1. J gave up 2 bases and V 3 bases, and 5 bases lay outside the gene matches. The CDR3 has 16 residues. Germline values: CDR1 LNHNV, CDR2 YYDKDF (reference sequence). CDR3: CATSRMDRGGNQPQHF. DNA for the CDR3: TGTGCCACCAGCAGGATGGACAGGGGAGGCAATCAGCCCCAGCATTTT.

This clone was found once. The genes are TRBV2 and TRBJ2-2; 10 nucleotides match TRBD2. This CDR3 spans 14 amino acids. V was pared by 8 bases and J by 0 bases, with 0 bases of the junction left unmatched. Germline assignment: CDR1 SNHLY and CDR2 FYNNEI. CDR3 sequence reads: CASGLAANTGELFF. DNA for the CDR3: TGTGCCAGCGGACTAGCGGCGAACACCGGGGAGCTGTTTTTT.

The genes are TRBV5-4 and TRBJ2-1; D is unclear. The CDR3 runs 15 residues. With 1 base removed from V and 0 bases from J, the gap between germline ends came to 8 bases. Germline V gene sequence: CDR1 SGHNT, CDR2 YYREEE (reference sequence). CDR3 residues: CASSLSVGSYNEQFF. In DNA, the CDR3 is TGTGCCAGCAGCTTGTCCGTGGGCTCCTACAATGAGCAGTTCTTC.

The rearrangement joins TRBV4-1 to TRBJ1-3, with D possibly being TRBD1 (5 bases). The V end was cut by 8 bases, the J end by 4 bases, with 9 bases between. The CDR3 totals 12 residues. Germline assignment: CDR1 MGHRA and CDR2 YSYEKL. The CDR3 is CASGAGGNTIYF. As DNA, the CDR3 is TGCGCCAGCGGGGCGGGGGGAAACACCATATATTTT.

This CDR3 reads CASSPGQGNQPQHF. The CDR3 DNA sequence: TGTGCCAGCAGCCCGGGACAGGGGAATCAGCCCCAGCATTTT. This chain joins TRBV6-6 and TRBJ1-5; 10 bases align to TRBD1. The CDR3 totals 14 residues. V was pared by 6 bases and J by 4 bases, with 3 bases of the junction left unmatched. Germline V CDR1 and CDR2: MNHNY, SVGAGI (reference sequence).

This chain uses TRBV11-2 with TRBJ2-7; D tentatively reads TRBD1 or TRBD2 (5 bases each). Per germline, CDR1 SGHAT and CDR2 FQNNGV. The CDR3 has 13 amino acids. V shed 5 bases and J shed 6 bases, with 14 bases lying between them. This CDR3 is CASSAGERGEQYF. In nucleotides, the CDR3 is TGTGCCAGCAGCGCGGGTGAGAGGGGCGAGCAGTACTTC.

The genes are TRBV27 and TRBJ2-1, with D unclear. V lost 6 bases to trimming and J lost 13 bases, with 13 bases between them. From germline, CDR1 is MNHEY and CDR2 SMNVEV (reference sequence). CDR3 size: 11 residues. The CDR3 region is CASRGSADQFF. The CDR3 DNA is TGTGCCAGCAGAGGATCGGCGGATCAGTTCTTC.

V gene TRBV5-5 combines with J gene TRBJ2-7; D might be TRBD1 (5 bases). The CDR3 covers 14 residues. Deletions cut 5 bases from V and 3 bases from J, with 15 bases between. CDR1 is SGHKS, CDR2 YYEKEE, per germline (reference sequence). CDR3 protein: CASRPGYQSYEQYF. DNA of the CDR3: TGTGCCAGCAGGCCAGGGTACCAAAGCTACGAGCAGTACTTC. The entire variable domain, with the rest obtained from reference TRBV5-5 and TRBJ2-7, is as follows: DAGVTQSPTHLIKTRGQQVTLRCSPISGHKSVSWYQQVLGQGPQFIFQYYEKEERGRGNFPDRFSARQFPNYSSELNVNALLLGDSALYLCASRPGYQSYEQYFGPGTRLTVT.

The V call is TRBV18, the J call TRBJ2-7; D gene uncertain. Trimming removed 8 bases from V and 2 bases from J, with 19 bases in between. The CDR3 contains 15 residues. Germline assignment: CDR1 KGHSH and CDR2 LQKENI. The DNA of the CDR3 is TGTGCCAGCCCAACCGAAAAAGACGGAGCCTACGAGCAGTACTTC. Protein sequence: CASPTEKDGAYEQYF.

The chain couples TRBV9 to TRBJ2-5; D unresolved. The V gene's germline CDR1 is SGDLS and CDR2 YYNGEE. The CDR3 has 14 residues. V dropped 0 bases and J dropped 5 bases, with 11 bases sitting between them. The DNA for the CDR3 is TGTGCCAGCAGCGTAGCTTTAGCTCGGGAGACCCAGTACTTC. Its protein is CASSVALARETQYF.

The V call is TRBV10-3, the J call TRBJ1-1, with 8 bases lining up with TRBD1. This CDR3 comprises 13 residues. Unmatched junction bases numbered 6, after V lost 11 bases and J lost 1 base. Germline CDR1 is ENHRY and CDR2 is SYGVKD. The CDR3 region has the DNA TGTGCCTTACAACAGGGGGAGAACACTGAAGCTTTCTTT. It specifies CALQQGENTEAFF.

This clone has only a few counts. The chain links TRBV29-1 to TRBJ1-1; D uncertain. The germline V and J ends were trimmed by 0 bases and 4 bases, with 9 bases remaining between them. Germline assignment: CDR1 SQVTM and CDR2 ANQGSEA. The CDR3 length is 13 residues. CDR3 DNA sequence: TGCAGCGTTGAAGAGGGAGGTGGCACTGAAGCTTTCTTT. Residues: CSVEEGGGTEAFF.

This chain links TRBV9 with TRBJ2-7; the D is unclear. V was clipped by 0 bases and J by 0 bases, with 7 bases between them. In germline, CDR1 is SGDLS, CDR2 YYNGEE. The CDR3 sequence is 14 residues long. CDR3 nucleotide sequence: TGTGCCAGCAGCGTAGAGGCGTTCTCCTACGAGCAGTACTTC. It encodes CASSVEAFSYEQYF.